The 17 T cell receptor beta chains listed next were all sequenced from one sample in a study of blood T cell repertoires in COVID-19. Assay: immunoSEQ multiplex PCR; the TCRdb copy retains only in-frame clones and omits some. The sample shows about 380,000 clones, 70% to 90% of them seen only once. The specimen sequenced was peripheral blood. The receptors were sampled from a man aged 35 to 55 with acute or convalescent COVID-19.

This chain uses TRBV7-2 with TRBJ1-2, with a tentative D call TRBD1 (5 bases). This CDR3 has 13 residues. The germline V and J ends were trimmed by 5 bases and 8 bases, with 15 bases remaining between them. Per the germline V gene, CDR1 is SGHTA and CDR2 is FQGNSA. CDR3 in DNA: TGTGCCAGCAGCCCCTCCAGGGACTCGGGCTACACCTTC. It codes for CASSPSRDSGYTF.

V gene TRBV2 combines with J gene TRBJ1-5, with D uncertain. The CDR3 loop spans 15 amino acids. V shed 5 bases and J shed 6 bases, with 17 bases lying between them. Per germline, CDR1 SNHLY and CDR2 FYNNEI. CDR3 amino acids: CASSTPDGYSQPQHF. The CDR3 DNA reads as TGTGCCAGCAGTACCCCAGATGGGTACAGTCAGCCCCAGCATTTT.

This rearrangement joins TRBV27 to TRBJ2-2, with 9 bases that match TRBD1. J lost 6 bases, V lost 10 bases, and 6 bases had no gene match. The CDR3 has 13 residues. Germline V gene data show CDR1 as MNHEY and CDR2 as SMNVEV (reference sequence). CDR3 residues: CATGGTGPGELFF. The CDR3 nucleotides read TGTGCCACCGGAGGGACAGGGCCCGGGGAGCTGTTTTTT.

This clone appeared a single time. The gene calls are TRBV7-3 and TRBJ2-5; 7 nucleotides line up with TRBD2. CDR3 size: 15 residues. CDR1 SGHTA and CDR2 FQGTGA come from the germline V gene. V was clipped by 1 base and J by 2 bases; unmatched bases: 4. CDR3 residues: CASSLIGGGQETQYF. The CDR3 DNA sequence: TGTGCCAGCAGCTTAATCGGGGGAGGGCAAGAGACCCAGTACTTC.

CDR3 DNA: TGTGCCAGTAGTATTCATAACAGGGACACTGAAGCTTTCTTT. Residues: CASSIHNRDTEAFF. This chain connects TRBV19 to TRBJ1-1; weak D call: TRBD1 (6 bases). The ends were cut back, 3 bases at V and 3 bases at J, with 11 bases in the middle. Germline-derived CDR1 and CDR2 are LNHDA and SQIVND (reference sequence). The CDR3 covers 14 residues.

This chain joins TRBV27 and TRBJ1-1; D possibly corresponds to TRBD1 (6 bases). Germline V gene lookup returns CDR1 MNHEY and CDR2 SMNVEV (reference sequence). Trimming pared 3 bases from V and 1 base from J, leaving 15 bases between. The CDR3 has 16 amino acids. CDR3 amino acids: CASSFRQVLGNTEAFF. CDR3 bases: TGTGCCAGCAGTTTTAGACAGGTTCTTGGGAACACTGAAGCTTTCTTT.

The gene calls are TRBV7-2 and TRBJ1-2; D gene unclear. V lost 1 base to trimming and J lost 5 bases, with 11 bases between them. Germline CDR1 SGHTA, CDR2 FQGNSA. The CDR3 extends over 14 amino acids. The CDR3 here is CASSLDRFAYGYTF. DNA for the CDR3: TGTGCCAGCAGCTTAGACAGATTTGCGTATGGCTACACCTTC.

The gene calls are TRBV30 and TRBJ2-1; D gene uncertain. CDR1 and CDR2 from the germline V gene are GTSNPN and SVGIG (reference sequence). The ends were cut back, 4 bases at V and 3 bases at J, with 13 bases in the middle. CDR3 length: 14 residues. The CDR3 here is CAWKLSENYNEQFF. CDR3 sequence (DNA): TGTGCCTGGAAACTGAGCGAGAACTACAATGAGCAGTTCTTC. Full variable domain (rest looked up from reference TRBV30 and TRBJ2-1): SQTIHQWPATLVQPVGSPLSLECTVEGTSNPNLYWYRQAAGRGLQLLFYSVGIGQISSEVPQNLSASRPQDRQFILSSKKLLLSDSGFYLCAWKLSENYNEQFFGPGTRLTVL.

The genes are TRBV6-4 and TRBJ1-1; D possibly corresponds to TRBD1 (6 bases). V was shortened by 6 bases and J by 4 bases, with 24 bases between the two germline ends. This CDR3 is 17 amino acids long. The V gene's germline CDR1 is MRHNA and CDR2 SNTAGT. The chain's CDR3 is CASSLRQDLSHSTEAFF. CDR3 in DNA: TGTGCCAGCAGCTTACGACAGGACTTGTCCCATAGCACTGAAGCTTTCTTT.

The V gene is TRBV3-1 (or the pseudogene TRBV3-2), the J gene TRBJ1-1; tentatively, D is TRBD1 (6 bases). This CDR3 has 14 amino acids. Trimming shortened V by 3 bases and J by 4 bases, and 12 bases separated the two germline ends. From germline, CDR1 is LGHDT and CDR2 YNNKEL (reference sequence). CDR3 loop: CASSQVYRVTEAFF. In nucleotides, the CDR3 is TGTGCCAGCAGCCAGGTTTACAGGGTCACTGAAGCTTTCTTT.

The CDR3 DNA follows: TGCGCCAGCAGATCTCCGGGACAGGCCGCTGGCTACACCTTC. This gives the protein CASRSPGQAAGYTF. The V gene is TRBV5-1, the J gene TRBJ1-2, with 8 bases that match TRBD1. The CDR3 totals 14 residues. Germline-derived CDR1 and CDR2 are SGHRS and YFSETQ. Trimming removed 5 bases from V and 7 bases from J; junction bases left unmatched: 10.

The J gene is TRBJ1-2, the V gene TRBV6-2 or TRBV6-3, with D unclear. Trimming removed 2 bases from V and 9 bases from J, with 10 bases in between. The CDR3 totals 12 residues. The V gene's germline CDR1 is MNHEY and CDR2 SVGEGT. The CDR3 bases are TGTGCCAGCAGTTACGTGGCCCGAAGCTACACCTTC. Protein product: CASSYVARSYTF.

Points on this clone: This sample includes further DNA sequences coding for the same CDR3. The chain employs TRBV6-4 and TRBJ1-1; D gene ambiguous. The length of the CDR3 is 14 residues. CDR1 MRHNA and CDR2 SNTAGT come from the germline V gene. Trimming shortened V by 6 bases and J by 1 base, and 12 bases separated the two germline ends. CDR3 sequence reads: CASSPGPGNTEAFF. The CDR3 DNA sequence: TGTGCCAGCAGCCCCGGCCCAGGGAACACTGAAGCTTTCTTT.

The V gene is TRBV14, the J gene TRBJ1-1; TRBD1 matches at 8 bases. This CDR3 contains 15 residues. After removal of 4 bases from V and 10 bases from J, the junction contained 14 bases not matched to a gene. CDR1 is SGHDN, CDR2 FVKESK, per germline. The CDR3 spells CASSPAGGLLVGAFF. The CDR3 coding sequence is TGTGCCAGCAGCCCAGCAGGGGGCTTGCTAGTGGGAGCTTTCTTT.

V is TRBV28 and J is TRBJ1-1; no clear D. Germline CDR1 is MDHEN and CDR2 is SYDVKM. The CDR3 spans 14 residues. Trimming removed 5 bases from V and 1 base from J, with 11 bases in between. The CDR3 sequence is CASSVTQRNTEAFF. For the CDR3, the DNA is TGTGCCAGCAGTGTCACTCAGCGGAACACTGAAGCTTTCTTT.

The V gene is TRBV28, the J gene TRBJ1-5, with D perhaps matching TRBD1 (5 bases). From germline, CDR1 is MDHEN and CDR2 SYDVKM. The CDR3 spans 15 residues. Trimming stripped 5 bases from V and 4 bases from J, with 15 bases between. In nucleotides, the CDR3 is TGTGCCAGCAGTCATAGGGGCCGGACAAATCAGCCCCAGCATTTT. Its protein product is CASSHRGRTNQPQHF.

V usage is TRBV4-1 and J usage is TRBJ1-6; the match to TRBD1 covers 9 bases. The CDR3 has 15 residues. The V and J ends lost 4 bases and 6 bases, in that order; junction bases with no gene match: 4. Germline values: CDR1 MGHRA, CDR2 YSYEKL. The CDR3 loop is CASSPPGQGNSPLHF. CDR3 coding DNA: TGCGCCAGCAGCCCTCCGGGACAGGGTAATTCACCCCTCCACTTT.